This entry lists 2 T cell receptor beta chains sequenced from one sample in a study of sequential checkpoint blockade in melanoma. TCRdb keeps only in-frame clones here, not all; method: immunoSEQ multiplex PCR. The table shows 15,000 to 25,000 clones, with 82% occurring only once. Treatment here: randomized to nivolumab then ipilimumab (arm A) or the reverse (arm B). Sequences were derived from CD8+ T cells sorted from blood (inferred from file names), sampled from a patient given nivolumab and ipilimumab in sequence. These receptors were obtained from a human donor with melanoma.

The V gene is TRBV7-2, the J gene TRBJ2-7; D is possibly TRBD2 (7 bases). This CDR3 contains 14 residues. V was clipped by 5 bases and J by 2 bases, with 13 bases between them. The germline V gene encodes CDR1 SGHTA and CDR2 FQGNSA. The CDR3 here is CASSPWGGPYEQYF. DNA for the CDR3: TGTGCCAGCAGCCCCTGGGGGGGCCCCTACGAGCAGTACTTC.

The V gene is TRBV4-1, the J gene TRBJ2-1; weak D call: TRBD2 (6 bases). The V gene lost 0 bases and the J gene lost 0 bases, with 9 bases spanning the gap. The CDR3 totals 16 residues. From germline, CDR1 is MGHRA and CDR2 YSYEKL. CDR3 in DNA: TGCGCCAGCAGCCAAGATTCGGGACTCTCCTACAATGAGCAGTTCTTC. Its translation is CASSQDSGLSYNEQFF.